The 11 T cell receptor beta chains in this list originate from one sample, sequenced in a study of T-cell memory formation after mild COVID-19. Each CDR3 protein is one row after TCRdb ran MiXCR on the 5' RACE reads. The sample contains 250,000 to 350,000 distinct CDR3 sequences, roughly 21% of which appear only once. The sequenced sample was PBMCs or a T cell subset sorted from them (not recorded which). These receptors all come from a young man who had mild COVID-19 (a few samples of this study predate the infection). Cell type and time point are not known.

The sample holds a few counts of this clonotype. J is TRBJ1-1 and V is TRBV12-3 or TRBV12-4; 7 nucleotides align to TRBD1. The CDR3 has 14 residues. Trimming cost V 7 bases and J 0 bases; bases outside gene matches: 5. CDR3 protein: CASTKTGLNTEAFF. CDR3 nucleotides: TGTGCCAGCACCAAGACAGGGCTGAACACTGAAGCTTTCTTT.

This clonotype has a handful of counts. The genes are TRBV28 and TRBJ1-2; D remains ambiguous. V was pared by 3 bases and J by 2 bases, with 10 bases between. Germline-derived CDR1 and CDR2 are MDHEN and SYDVKM. This CDR3 has 14 residues. The CDR3 region is CASSFSTENYGYTF. The DNA of the CDR3 is TGTGCCAGCAGTTTCTCCACTGAGAACTATGGCTACACCTTC.

This clonotype was detected a few times. V gene TRBV5-6 combines with J gene TRBJ2-5; a weak D match, TRBD2 (7 bases). Trimming removed 1 base from V and 5 bases from J, with 15 bases in between. The CDR3 loop spans 15 amino acids. Germline lookup yields CDR1 SGHDT and CDR2 YYEEEE. In nucleotides, the CDR3 is TGTGCCAGCAGCTTGTTCACCGGGGGGCGGGAGACCCAGTACTTC. Translation: CASSLFTGGRETQYF. Using reference TRBV5-6 and TRBJ2-5 for the parts outside the CDR3, the full variable domain is DAGVTQSPTHLIKTRGQQVTLRCSPKSGHDTVSWYQQALGQGPQFIFQYYEEEERQRGNFPDRFSGHQFPNYSSELNVNALLLGDSALYLCASSLFTGGRETQYFGPGTRLLVL.

This clonotype was seen only a few times. This rearrangement joins TRBV29-1 to TRBJ2-2; D unclear. The CDR3 is made up of 13 amino acids. Trimming took 6 bases from V and 0 from J, leaving 8 bases between them. The germline V gene encodes CDR1 SQVTM and CDR2 ANQGSEA. The CDR3 nucleotides read TGCAGCGTCGGCAGAACGAACACCGGGGAGCTGTTTTTT. It codes for CSVGRTNTGELFF.

V usage is TRBV4-2 and J usage is TRBJ1-4; 10 bases agree with TRBD1. Germline V gene data show CDR1 as LGHNA and CDR2 as YNFKEQ. V lost 4 bases, J lost 3 bases, and 8 bases stayed unmatched. There are 17 residues in the CDR3. CDR3 protein: CASSPRTGGISNEKLFF. CDR3 DNA sequence: TGTGCCAGCAGCCCCAGGACAGGGGGAATATCTAATGAAAAACTGTTTTTT.

The chain employs TRBV9 and TRBJ2-3, with 8 positions matching TRBD2. Germline CDR1 reads SGDLS; CDR2 reads YYNGEE. The J segment lost 4 bases and the V segment lost 0 bases, leaving 7 bases of the junction unmatched. The CDR3 covers 16 residues. The CDR3, as DNA: TGTGCCAGCAGCGTAGATACCGGGACTAGTGCAGATACGCAGTATTTT. This translates into CASSVDTGTSADTQYF. The full variable domain, completed using reference TRBV9 and TRBJ2-3, is DSGVTQTPKHLITATGQRVTLRCSPRSGDLSVYWYQQSLDQGLQFLIQYYNGEERAKGNILERFSAQQFPDLHSELNLSSLELGDSALYFCASSVDTGTSADTQYFGPGTRLTVL.

The chain is built from TRBV24-1 and TRBJ1-1; D not resolved. Per germline, CDR1 KGHDR and CDR2 SFDVKD. This CDR3 has 13 residues. Deletions cut 5 bases from V and 0 bases from J, with 6 bases between. The CDR3 protein is CATSGNMNTEAFF. Here the CDR3 DNA reads TGTGCCACCAGTGGTAACATGAACACTGAAGCTTTCTTT.

This clonotype was seen more than once but under ten times. The gene calls are TRBV27 and TRBJ2-7, with 12 bases matching TRBD1. CDR1 and CDR2 (germline): MNHEY, SMNVEV (reference sequence). V trimming: 5 bases; J trimming: 2 bases; junction bases outside the gene matches: 7. CDR3 length equals 16 residues. CDR3 nucleotide sequence: TGTGCCAGCAGTGCGGGACAGGGGGCCCTCGCCTACGAGCAGTACTTC. Amino acid sequence: CASSAGQGALAYEQYF.

The genes are TRBV5-1 and TRBJ2-3; a weak D match, TRBD1 (5 bases). Trimming removed 4 bases at V and 1 base at J, with 13 bases between. CDR1 and CDR2 from the germline V gene are SGHRS and YFSETQ. This CDR3 is built from 15 residues. CDR3: CASSPIMGRTDTQYF. The CDR3, as DNA: TGCGCCAGCAGCCCGATTATGGGGCGCACAGATACGCAGTATTTT.

Only a few counts were recorded for this clonotype. The gene calls are TRBV7-9 and TRBJ2-3; 10 bases match TRBD2. Looked up from germline, CDR1 is SEHNR and CDR2 is FQNEAQ (reference sequence). The trim removed 5 bases at V and 6 bases at J, leaving 14 bases unmatched. The CDR3 runs to 17 residues. CDR3 DNA sequence: TGTGCCAGCAGCCGGACTAGCGGTCTGATCTTCCGGGATACGCAGTATTTT. Residues: CASSRTSGLIFRDTQYF.

This clonotype was seen more than once but under ten times. The chain joins TRBV7-6 to TRBJ1-5; 9 nucleotides line up with TRBD1. CDR1 is SGHVS and CDR2 is FNYEAQ in the germline V gene. The CDR3 has 14 amino acids. Trimming cost V 4 bases and J 4 bases; bases outside gene matches: 2. This chain's CDR3 is CASSSDRGNQPQHF. The CDR3 DNA sequence: TGTGCCAGCAGCTCAGACAGGGGGAATCAGCCCCAGCATTTT. The full variable domain, with the rest looked up from reference TRBV7-6 and TRBJ1-5, is GAGVSQSPRYKVTKRGQDVALRCDPISGHVSLYWYRQALGQGPEFLTYFNYEAQQDKSGLPNDRFSAERPEGSISTLTIQRTEQRDSAMYRCASSSDRGNQPQHFGDGTRLSIL.